The T cell receptor beta chain described here comes from a study of cytomegalovirus exposure and HLA in healthy donors. Findings of the study overall: TCR association rates varied by HLA locus in a later analysis, with DRB1 highest and HLA-C lowest. The listing of approximately 160 TCR beta chains classed them as cytomegalovirus-associated.

The PCR made use of 60 Vbeta and 13 Jbeta primers. The assay was immunoSEQ multiplex PCR, and TCRdb's table has in-frame clones only and misses some. The sample contains over 75,000 clones, about 75% of which appear only once. The CDR3 has 18 amino acids. The V gene's germline CDR1 is MDHEN and CDR2 SYDVKM. Concerning this clone itself: The target antigen is unknown.

The chain uses TRBV28 and TRBJ2-5, with 14 bases lining up with TRBD2. Gene TRBJ2-7 matches the end of the DNA better, so the J call may be wrong. The source of this sequence is a man in his forties in good health and CMV-seropositive. Source material: PBMCs. The DNA for the CDR3 is TGTGCCAGCAGTCGATTCCCGGGGACTAGCGGGAGCTCCTACGAGCAGTACTTC. Amino acid sequence: CASSRFPGTSGSSYEQYF.